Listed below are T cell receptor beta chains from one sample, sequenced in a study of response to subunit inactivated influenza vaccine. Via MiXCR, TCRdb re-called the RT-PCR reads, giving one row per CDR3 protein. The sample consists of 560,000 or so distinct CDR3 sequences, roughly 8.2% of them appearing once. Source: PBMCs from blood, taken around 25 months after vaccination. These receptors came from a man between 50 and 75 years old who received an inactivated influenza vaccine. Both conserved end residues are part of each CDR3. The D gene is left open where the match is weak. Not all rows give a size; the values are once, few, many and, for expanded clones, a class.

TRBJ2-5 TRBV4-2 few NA CASSQTVGGPETQYF TGTGCCAGCAGCCAAACGGTGGGAGGTCCGGAGACCCAGTACTTC
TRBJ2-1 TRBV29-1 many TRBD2 CSWASGGSLDEQFF TGCAGCTGGGCCAGCGGGGGGTCGCTGGATGAGCAGTTCTTC
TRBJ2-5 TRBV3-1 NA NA CASSQSWTVQETQYF TGTGCCAGCAGCCAATCGTGGACGGTTCAAGAGACCCAGTACTTC
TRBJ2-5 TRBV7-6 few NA CASSRVFGETQYF TGTGCCAGCAGCCGGGTGTTCGGGGAGACCCAGTACTTC
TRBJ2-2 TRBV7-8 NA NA CASSLQGFSGELFF TGTGCCAGCAGCCTACAGGGTTTCTCCGGGGAGCTGTTTTTT
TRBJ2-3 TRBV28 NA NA CASSLQIPSTDTQYF TGTGCCAGCAGTTTACAAATCCCTAGCACAGATACGCAGTATTTT
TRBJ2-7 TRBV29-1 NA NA CSVGQAYEQYF TGCAGCGTTGGACAGGCCTACGAGCAGTACTTC
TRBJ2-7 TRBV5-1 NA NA CASSPYRTETYEQYF TGCGCCAGCAGCCCTTATAGGACGGAGACCTACGAGCAGTACTTC
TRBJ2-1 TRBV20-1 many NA CSVQIVRDEQFF TGCAGTGTCCAAATAGTAAGGGATGAGCAGTTCTTC
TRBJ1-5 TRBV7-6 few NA CASSLGTQNQPQHF TGTGCCAGCAGCTTAGGTACACAAAATCAGCCCCAGCATTTT
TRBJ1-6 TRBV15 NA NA CATSRDRRNSPLHF TGTGCCACCAGCAGAGATCGAAGAAATTCACCCCTCCACTTT
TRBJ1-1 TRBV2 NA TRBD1 CASSGTGRYTEAFF TGTGCCAGCAGCGGGACAGGGAGGTACACTGAAGCTTTCTTT
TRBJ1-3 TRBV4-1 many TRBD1 CASSQADRSGNTIYF TGCGCCAGCAGCCAAGCGGACAGGTCTGGAAACACCATATATTTT
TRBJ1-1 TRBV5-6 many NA CASSPTRGEAFF TGTGCCAGCAGCCCCACTCGGGGTGAAGCTTTCTTT